The sequence of this T cell receptor beta chain was determined in a study of post-analysis software for immune sequencing data. Looking at the study overall: Recorded disease courses covered relapsing-remitting, secondary progressive and progressive-relapsing multiple sclerosis. Some patients had no subtype annotation.

General study findings and limits: Controls' normalized Chao1 diversity significantly exceeded that of multiple sclerosis patients. Patients showed TRBV5-6, TRBV5-1 and TRBV20-1 among roughly 5 TRBV segments more frequent than in controls. Under F measure analysis, samples from one preparation batch co-clustered strongly.

About this clonotype itself: Its antigen remains unidentified.

cDNA libraries for TCR beta contained unique molecular identifiers. Yield was roughly 0.5 million cDNA molecules from around 1 to 10 million T cells. TCRdb reanalysed the PCR reads using MiXCR and keeps one entry per CDR3 protein. This sample yields about 460,000 distinct CDR3 sequences, of which 45% are seen a single time; around 10% belongs to the top ten. The CDR3 totals 13 residues. Trimming cost V 8 bases and J 1 base, with 14 bases left between them. Germline V gene data show CDR1 as SQVTM and CDR2 as ANQGSEA. The chain couples TRBV29-1 to TRBJ1-1, with D tentatively TRBD1 (6 bases). The sequenced sample was blood. This clonotype was sampled from a girl aged 10 to 17 with multiple sclerosis. CDR3 residues: CSFTSGANTEAFF. Written as DNA, the CDR3 is TGCAGCTTTACATCAGGGGCGAACACTGAAGCTTTCTTT.